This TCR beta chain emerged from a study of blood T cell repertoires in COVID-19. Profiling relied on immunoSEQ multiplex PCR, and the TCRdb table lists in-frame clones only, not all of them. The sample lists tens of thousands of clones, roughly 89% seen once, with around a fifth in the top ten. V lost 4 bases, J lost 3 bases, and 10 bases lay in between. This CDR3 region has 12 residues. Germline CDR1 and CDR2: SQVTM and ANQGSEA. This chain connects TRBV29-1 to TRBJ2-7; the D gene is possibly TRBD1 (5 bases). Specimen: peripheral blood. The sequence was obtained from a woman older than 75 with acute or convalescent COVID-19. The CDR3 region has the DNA TGCAGCGTTGTGGCAGGGCGCTACGAGCAGTACTTC. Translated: CSVVAGRYEQYF.